This is a list of T cell receptor beta chains from one sample in a study of cytomegalovirus exposure and HLA in healthy donors. Only in-frame clones appear in the TCRdb table, and some are missing; sequencing was by immunoSEQ multiplex PCR. The sample carries approximately 80,000 clones, roughly 75% recorded once. The sample comprised PBMCs. The receptors here all came from a man in his 60s in good health and CMV-seronegative. Both conserved end residues are part of each CDR3. D genes are given only for firm matches. The size field is filled for only some rows; it gives once, few, many or a size class.

CDR3	DNA	size	V	J	D
CASSLRGGPYEQYF	TGTGCCAGCAGCCTACGGGGGGGCCCCTACGAGCAGTACTTC	NA	TRBV7-9	TRBJ2-7	TRBD2
CSSIRTGSDGYTF	TGCAGCTCCATAAGGACAGGGAGTGATGGCTACACCTTC	NA	TRBV29-1	TRBJ1-2	TRBD1
CASTRLGGARPGNTIYF	TGTGCCAGCACCCGCCTGGGGGGGGCCCGGCCTGGAAACACCATATATTTT	NA	TRBV2	TRBJ1-3	NA
CSATDMNTEAFF	TGCAGCGCCACAGACATGAACACTGAAGCTTTCTTT	few	TRBV29-1	TRBJ1-1	NA
CASSVVPGGYEQYF	TGTGCCAGCAGCGTAGTCCCAGGGGGCTACGAGCAGTACTTC	NA	TRBV9	TRBJ2-7	TRBD1
CASSFGEGIPIYGYTF	TGCGCCAGCAGCTTTGGGGAGGGGATCCCGATATATGGCTACACCTTC	NA	TRBV5-1	TRBJ1-2	NA
CAISESGDRGSYEQYF	TGTGCCATCAGTGAGTCGGGCGACAGGGGGTCCTACGAGCAGTACTTC	NA	TRBV10-3	TRBJ2-7	TRBD1
CASSRGGTGNYEQYF	TGCGCCAGCTCCCGAGGTGGGACAGGGAACTACGAGCAGTACTTC	NA	TRBV5-1	TRBJ2-7	TRBD1
CASSFSGGAYEQYF	TGTGCCAGTAGCTTTAGCGGGGGGGCCTACGAGCAGTACTTC	NA	TRBV19	TRBJ2-7	TRBD2
CASSSATGLERHGYTF	TGTGCCAGCAGCTCCGCAACAGGGCTCGAGCGGCATGGCTACACCTTC	NA	TRBV7-6	TRBJ1-2	NA
CASSGLGGLAYNEQFF	TGTGCCAGTAGTGGCCTCGGTGGCCTAGCCTACAATGAGCAGTTCTTC	NA	TRBV19	TRBJ2-1	NA
CASGSGEQYF	TGTGCCAGCGGGTCGGGCGAGCAGTACTTC	NA	TRBV6-1	TRBJ2-7	NA
CASSDAGAWGQYF	TGTGCCAGCAGTGACGCGGGGGCCTGGGGCCAGTACTTC	NA	TRBV2	TRBJ2-5	NA
CASSLWRGSAKNIQYF	TGTGCCAGCAGCTTGTGGCGGGGTTCGGCCAAAAACATTCAGTACTTC	NA	TRBV5-6	TRBJ2-4	NA
CASRARGGFTEAFF	TGTGCCAGCAGGGCCCGGGGGGGTTTCACTGAAGCTTTCTTT	NA	TRBV27	TRBJ1-1	NA
CASRPPGLLNTEAFF	TGTGCCAGTAGACCCCCCGGACTCCTGAACACTGAAGCTTTCTTT	NA	TRBV19	TRBJ1-1	NA
CASSGGQTAKNIQYF	TGTGCCAGCAGCGGGGGACAGACAGCCAAAAACATTCAGTACTTC	NA	TRBV9	TRBJ2-4	TRBD1
CASSLAGEAFF	TGTGCCAGCAGCTTAGCCGGGGAAGCTTTCTTT	NA	TRBV7-8	TRBJ1-1	NA
CASSAIGVLKNIQYF	TGTGCCAGCAGTGCTATAGGGGTTCTCAAAAACATTCAGTACTTC	NA	TRBV6-1	TRBJ2-4	NA
CASSSGTGGNEQFF	TGTGCCAGCAGTTCCGGGACAGGGGGCAATGAGCAGTTCTTC	medium-sized	TRBV6-4	TRBJ2-1	TRBD1
CASSGSGGINEQFF	TGTGCCAGTAGCGGTAGCGGGGGAATCAATGAGCAGTTCTTC	NA	TRBV19	TRBJ2-1	TRBD2
CAWEGAVTGELFF	TGTGCCTGGGAGGGGGCGGTCACCGGGGAGCTGTTTTTT	NA	TRBV30	TRBJ2-2	TRBD1
CASSVGESQKLFF	TGTGCCAGCAGCGTAGGCGAGTCCCAAAAACTGTTTTTT	NA	TRBV9	TRBJ1-4	NA
CAWTLAGGQETQYF	TGTGCCTGGACACTAGCGGGGGGCCAAGAGACCCAGTACTTC	NA	TRBV30	TRBJ2-5	TRBD2
CASSGTSGGARTGELFF	TGTGCCAGCAGCGGGACTAGCGGGGGGGCGCGCACCGGGGAGCTGTTTTTT	NA	TRBV7-3	TRBJ2-2	TRBD2
CASSRGRDTQYF	TGTGCCAGCAGCCGAGGGAGAGATACGCAGTATTTT	NA	TRBV6-5	TRBJ2-3	NA
CASSSGTPNEKLFF	TGTGCCAGCAGCTCCGGGACACCTAATGAAAAACTGTTTTTT	NA	TRBV6-5	TRBJ1-4	NA
CASSIRQGGNTIYF	TGTGCCAGTAGTATTCGACAGGGAGGAAACACCATATATTTT	NA	TRBV19	TRBJ1-3	TRBD1
CASQAGGNSFYYGYTF	TGTGCCTCCCAAGCGGGGGGGAATTCATTTTACTATGGCTACACCTTC	NA	TRBV30	TRBJ1-2	NA
CASSTSTGAQETQYF	NA	NA	TRBV6-5	TRBJ2-5	NA
CASRTKRQYRGQYF	TGTGCCAGCAGGACGAAAAGACAGTACCGAGGGCAGTACTTC	few	TRBV6-5	TRBJ2-7	NA
CASSLDYRGDEQYF	TGTGCCAGCAGCTTGGATTACAGGGGTGACGAGCAGTACTTC	NA	TRBV5-6	TRBJ2-7	TRBD1
CASSRDSYSNQPQHF	TGTGCCAGCAGCCGCGACAGTTATAGCAATCAGCCCCAGCATTTT	NA	TRBV6-5	TRBJ1-5	NA
CASSKGQNYGYTF	TGTGCCAGCAGTAAGGGACAGAACTATGGCTACACCTTC	NA	TRBV27	TRBJ1-2	TRBD1
CASSDRGQVNTEAFF	TGTGCCAGCAGTGACAGGGGGCAGGTCAACACTGAAGCTTTCTTT	few	TRBV6-1	TRBJ1-1	TRBD1